This is a list of T cell receptor beta chains from one sample in a study of prognosis after radiotherapy for stage I lung cancer. A single record per CDR3 protein comes from TCRdb applying MiXCR to the multiplex PCR reads. Of 12,000 or so distinct CDR3 sequences in the sample, roughly a third were seen once. The sample consisted of PBMCs, taken before or after stereotactic body radiation therapy (not recorded which). The origin of the receptors is a donor older than 45 with non-small cell lung cancer. The CDR3 runs from the conserved cysteine through the conserved F or W. Fields, in order: D gene, J gene, V gene, clone size, CDR3 DNA, CDR3 protein. A D gene is named only where the DNA matches it firmly. Only some rows state a clone size, as once, few, many or a class for expanded clones.

D gene: .; J gene: TRBJ1-2; V gene: TRBV7-3; clone size: many; CDR3 DNA: TGTGCCAGCAGCTTAGTCTTCAGGGGCAGGGGCCTTAATGGCTACACCTTC; CDR3 protein: CASSLVFRGRGLNGYTF
D gene: .; J gene: TRBJ2-5; V gene: TRBV5-1; clone size: .; CDR3 DNA: TGCGCCAGCAGCTTGGTAGAGACCCAGTACTTC; CDR3 protein: CASSLVETQYF
D gene: TRBD1; J gene: TRBJ1-2; V gene: TRBV19; clone size: .; CDR3 DNA: TGTGCCAGTAGCCTTAGGACAGGGGGCGCAAACTATGGCTACACCTTC; CDR3 protein: CASSLRTGGANYGYTF
D gene: .; J gene: TRBJ2-5; V gene: TRBV14; clone size: many; CDR3 DNA: TGTGCCAGCAGCCAAGATCCTATGGCTTCTGAGACCCAGTACTTC; CDR3 protein: CASSQDPMASETQYF
D gene: TRBD2; J gene: TRBJ2-7; V gene: TRBV20-1; clone size: many; CDR3 DNA: TGCAGTGCTACTGCGGGAGGGTCCTACGAGCAGTACTTC; CDR3 protein: CSATAGGSYEQYF
D gene: .; J gene: TRBJ2-7; V gene: TRBV7-9; clone size: .; CDR3 DNA: TGTGCCAGCAGCCAGGGACACCTAACCTCCTACGAGCAGTACTTC; CDR3 protein: CASSQGHLTSYEQYF
D gene: TRBD2; J gene: TRBJ2-7; V gene: TRBV12-3/TRBV12-4; clone size: many; CDR3 DNA: TGTGCCAGCAGTGGACTAGGAACTTACGAGCAGTACTTC; CDR3 protein: CASSGLGTYEQYF
D gene: .; J gene: TRBJ2-1; V gene: TRBV5-1; clone size: few; CDR3 DNA: TGCGCCAGCGTTGAGCAGTTCTTC; CDR3 protein: CASVEQFF
D gene: TRBD1; J gene: TRBJ1-1; V gene: TRBV19; clone size: many; CDR3 DNA: TGTGCCAGTAGTAGGGGACAGGGAAACACTGAAGCTTTCTTT; CDR3 protein: CASSRGQGNTEAFF
D gene: TRBD1; J gene: TRBJ1-1; V gene: TRBV7-9; clone size: many; CDR3 DNA: TGTGCCAGCAGCATCCAGACAGGGTATGAAGCTTTCTTT; CDR3 protein: CASSIQTGYEAFF
D gene: .; J gene: TRBJ1-4; V gene: TRBV7-9; clone size: many; CDR3 DNA: TGTGCCAGCAGCCCCCGGGGAGGGGATAATGAAAAACTGTTTTTT; CDR3 protein: CASSPRGGDNEKLFF
D gene: TRBD1; J gene: TRBJ2-7; V gene: TRBV28; clone size: .; CDR3 DNA: TGTGCCAGCAGTCGCGGGACAGGGGGGCAGTACTTC; CDR3 protein: CASSRGTGGQYF
D gene: .; J gene: TRBJ2-7; V gene: TRBV19; clone size: many; CDR3 DNA: TGTGCCAGTAGTGCCCCATGGACAGCCGCCTACGAGCAGTACTTC; CDR3 protein: CASSAPWTAAYEQYF
D gene: TRBD2; J gene: TRBJ2-2; V gene: TRBV9; clone size: medium-sized; CDR3 DNA: TGTGCCAGCAGCGTAGTGGCGGGAGTAAACACCGGGGAGCTGTTTTTT; CDR3 protein: CASSVVAGVNTGELFF
D gene: .; J gene: TRBJ2-1; V gene: TRBV6-1; clone size: once; CDR3 DNA: TGTGCCGGTACAGGGACAACCTACAATGAGCAGTTCTTC; CDR3 protein: CAGTGTTYNEQFF
D gene: TRBD1; J gene: TRBJ1-2; V gene: TRBV5-6; clone size: .; CDR3 DNA: TGTGCCAGCGGCTTGGGGACAGCATATGCCTACACCTTC; CDR3 protein: CASGLGTAYAYTF
D gene: TRBD1; J gene: TRBJ2-7; V gene: TRBV27; clone size: medium-sized; CDR3 DNA: TGTGCCAGCAGTTCTCCGACAGGGAAGTCCTACGAGCAGTACTTC; CDR3 protein: CASSSPTGKSYEQYF
D gene: TRBD2; J gene: TRBJ2-3; V gene: TRBV5-1; clone size: .; CDR3 DNA: TGCGCCAGCAGCCAGACTCTAGCGGACACTAGCACAGATACGCAGTATTTT; CDR3 protein: CASSQTLADTSTDTQYF
D gene: TRBD2; J gene: TRBJ2-5; V gene: TRBV27; clone size: many; CDR3 DNA: TGTGCCAGCAGTGCCTCCGGGACTAGCGGACAAGAGACCCAGTACTTC; CDR3 protein: CASSASGTSGQETQYF
D gene: TRBD1; J gene: TRBJ2-7; V gene: TRBV5-6; clone size: many; CDR3 DNA: TGTGCCAGCAGCCCCCGGGACAGGTATTTTAGCGAGCAGTACTTC; CDR3 protein: CASSPRDRYFSEQYF
D gene: .; J gene: TRBJ2-7; V gene: TRBV7-2; clone size: .; CDR3 DNA: TGTGCCAGCAGCGAAGAGGTGGGATCAATCTACGAGCAGTACTTC; CDR3 protein: CASSEEVGSIYEQYF
D gene: .; J gene: TRBJ1-6; V gene: TRBV12-3/TRBV12-4; clone size: medium-sized; CDR3 DNA: TGTGCCAGCAGTTTAGGGGCAGGGAGACGGAAGGCCCTCCACTTT; CDR3 protein: CASSLGAGRRKALHF
D gene: .; J gene: TRBJ2-1; V gene: TRBV28; clone size: many; CDR3 DNA: TGTGCCAGCAGCGGGATTTCCTACAATGAGCAGTTCTTC; CDR3 protein: CASSGISYNEQFF
D gene: .; J gene: TRBJ2-1; V gene: TRBV28; clone size: medium-sized; CDR3 DNA: TGTGCCAGCAGCTCCTACAATGAGCAGTTCTTC; CDR3 protein: CASSSYNEQFF
D gene: .; J gene: TRBJ1-6; V gene: TRBV6-9; clone size: medium-sized; CDR3 DNA: TGTGCCAGCAGTTACTCCCCAGGGACCTATAATTCACCCCTCCACTTT; CDR3 protein: CASSYSPGTYNSPLHF
D gene: .; J gene: TRBJ2-7; V gene: TRBV4-1; clone size: .; CDR3 DNA: TGCGCCAGCAGCCAAGAACAGGGCTCCTACCAGTACTTC; CDR3 protein: CASSQEQGSYQYF
D gene: TRBD1; J gene: TRBJ2-1; V gene: TRBV6-9; clone size: medium-sized; CDR3 DNA: TGTGCCAGCAGTTTTCTCCCCGGGACAGCGACCTACAATGAGCAGTTCTTC; CDR3 protein: CASSFLPGTATYNEQFF
D gene: .; J gene: TRBJ2-3; V gene: TRBV11-2; clone size: many; CDR3 DNA: TGTGCCAGCAGCTTAGTGGCAGCCACAGATACGCAGTATTTT; CDR3 protein: CASSLVAATDTQYF
D gene: .; J gene: TRBJ2-5; V gene: TRBV5-1; clone size: once; CDR3 DNA: TGCGCCAGCAGCACCCTATTGGGGGGGCCCCGAGAGACCCAGTACTTC; CDR3 protein: CASSTLLGGPRETQYF
D gene: .; J gene: TRBJ2-2; V gene: TRBV7-8; clone size: many; CDR3 DNA: TGTGCCAGCAGCTTAGGTGTAGCCGGGGAGCTGTTTTTT; CDR3 protein: CASSLGVAGELFF
D gene: TRBD1; J gene: TRBJ2-5; V gene: TRBV12-3/TRBV12-4; clone size: many; CDR3 DNA: TGTGCCAGCAGTTATGGGACAGGGGGAGAGACCCAGTACTTC; CDR3 protein: CASSYGTGGETQYF
D gene: TRBD2; J gene: TRBJ2-5; V gene: TRBV5-4; clone size: .; CDR3 DNA: TGTGCCAGCAGCTCCGGACTAGCGGGGTTCGCTTTTGGGACCCAGTACTTC; CDR3 protein: CASSSGLAGFAFGTQYF
D gene: .; J gene: TRBJ1-1; V gene: TRBV29-1; clone size: few; CDR3 DNA: TGCAGCTGCCAGAAGGGTCGTCAGATGAACACTGAAGCTTTCTTT; CDR3 protein: CSCQKGRQMNTEAFF
D gene: TRBD2; J gene: TRBJ2-3; V gene: TRBV5-1; clone size: .; CDR3 DNA: TGCGCCAGCAGCGTCAGTCAACTAGCGGGAGTATCAAGCACAGATACGCAGTATTTT; CDR3 protein: CASSVSQLAGVSSTDTQYF
D gene: .; J gene: TRBJ2-1; V gene: TRBV7-2; clone size: many; CDR3 DNA: TGTGCCAGCAGCTTAAGCGTTGGTGGGATTCGCAACAATGAGCAGTTCTTC; CDR3 protein: CASSLSVGGIRNNEQFF
D gene: .; J gene: TRBJ1-5; V gene: TRBV20-1; clone size: many; CDR3 DNA: TGCAGTGCTAGAGAGGGCGCCCAGCCCCAGCATTTT; CDR3 protein: CSAREGAQPQHF
D gene: .; J gene: TRBJ2-3; V gene: TRBV29-1; clone size: once; CDR3 DNA: TGCAGCGTTGGATCAGGTGGCACAGATACGCAGTATTTT; CDR3 protein: CSVGSGGTDTQYF
D gene: TRBD2; J gene: TRBJ2-3; V gene: TRBV20-1; clone size: .; CDR3 DNA: TGCAGAGTCCTAGCGGGAGGAGTCACAGATACGCAGTATTTT; CDR3 protein: CRVLAGGVTDTQYF
D gene: .; J gene: TRBJ2-1; V gene: TRBV6-1; clone size: .; CDR3 DNA: TGTGCCAGCAGTGTGGGCGGGCCACCCTACAATGAGCAGTTCTTC; CDR3 protein: CASSVGGPPYNEQFF
D gene: TRBD2; J gene: TRBJ2-6; V gene: TRBV27; clone size: .; CDR3 DNA: TGTGCCAGCGGCTCTCTGGGACTAGCGTGGAAAGACCTGACTTTC; CDR3 protein: CASGSLGLAWKDLTF
D gene: .; J gene: TRBJ2-5; V gene: TRBV9; clone size: many; CDR3 DNA: TGTGCCAGCAGCGACCAGGGCACCCAAGAGACCCAGTACTTC; CDR3 protein: CASSDQGTQETQYF
D gene: TRBD1; J gene: TRBJ2-7; V gene: TRBV12-3/TRBV12-4; clone size: .; CDR3 DNA: TGTGCCAGCAGTTTAGACAGGGGAGTTCACGAGCAGTACTTC; CDR3 protein: CASSLDRGVHEQYF
D gene: .; J gene: TRBJ2-7; V gene: TRBV6-2/TRBV6-3; clone size: .; CDR3 DNA: TGTGCCAGCATCCTTTTGATTGGTCAGAGCGAGCAGTACTTC; CDR3 protein: CASILLIGQSEQYF
D gene: .; J gene: TRBJ2-5; V gene: TRBV11-2; clone size: .; CDR3 DNA: TGTGCCAGAAGCTTAGCGCTAGCTACTCAGGGAGAGACCAAGTACTTC; CDR3 protein: CARSLALATQGETKYF
D gene: .; J gene: TRBJ2-1; V gene: TRBV5-5; clone size: many; CDR3 DNA: TGTGCCAGCAGCTTGGCCGTGAGCTCCTACAATGAGCAGTTCTTC; CDR3 protein: CASSLAVSSYNEQFF
D gene: .; J gene: TRBJ1-1; V gene: TRBV6-1; clone size: many; CDR3 DNA: TGTGCCAGCAGTGAGACAGAGATAAACACTGAAGCTTTCTTT; CDR3 protein: CASSETEINTEAFF
D gene: .; J gene: TRBJ2-1; V gene: TRBV6-1; clone size: .; CDR3 DNA: TGTGCCAGCAATTGGTATTACAATGAGCAGTTCTTC; CDR3 protein: CASNWYYNEQFF
D gene: .; J gene: TRBJ2-3; V gene: TRBV20-1; clone size: many; CDR3 DNA: TGCAGTGCAACCGGGACAAGGGGCACAGATACGCAGTATTTT; CDR3 protein: CSATGTRGTDTQYF
D gene: .; J gene: TRBJ2-1; V gene: TRBV6-1; clone size: .; CDR3 DNA: TGTGCCAGCGGCTCCCCCGGTGGGGGAAGCTCTTACAATGAGCAGTTCTTC; CDR3 protein: CASGSPGGGSSYNEQFF
D gene: TRBD2; J gene: TRBJ2-1; V gene: TRBV19; clone size: medium-sized; CDR3 DNA: TGTGCCAGTAGTATGTTTAGCGGGAGTGAAATTGAGCAGTTCTTC; CDR3 protein: CASSMFSGSEIEQFF
D gene: .; J gene: TRBJ1-2; V gene: TRBV19; clone size: many; CDR3 DNA: TGTGCCAGTAGGGGACGGCTTGAGGGCTACACCTTC; CDR3 protein: CASRGRLEGYTF
D gene: .; J gene: TRBJ2-2; V gene: TRBV5-1; clone size: many; CDR3 DNA: TGCGCCAGCAGCTTGAATGGGGTCGGGGAGCTGTTTTTT; CDR3 protein: CASSLNGVGELFF
D gene: TRBD1; J gene: TRBJ2-1; V gene: TRBV7-9; clone size: once; CDR3 DNA: TGTACCAGCAGCTTGGCCGGACAGGGGATCCATGAGCAGTTCTTC; CDR3 protein: CTSSLAGQGIHEQFF
D gene: TRBD2; J gene: TRBJ2-1; V gene: TRBV11-3; clone size: medium-sized; CDR3 DNA: TGTGCCAGCAGCATCTCCGGGACTAGCGGGAGGGGCAATGAGCAGTTCTTC; CDR3 protein: CASSISGTSGRGNEQFF